Below are 17 T cell receptor beta chains sequenced from a single sample in a study of blood T cells in healthy people across ages. With a J-beta primer mix and a sample-barcoded 5' primer, a second PCR ran 7 to 11 cycles. From the 5' RACE reads, TCRdb called clonotypes with MiXCR, one entry per CDR3 protein. The data show some 1.5 million distinct CDR3 sequences, with approximately 30% seen just once and about 8% held by the top ten. Sequenced sample: blood. Receptors originate from a woman in her twenties or thirties in good health.

This clonotype was found once. The chain has TRBV20-1 and TRBJ1-5; D perhaps matches TRBD1 (6 bases). This CDR3 has 14 amino acids. Germline V lookup: CDR1 DFQATT, CDR2 SNEGSKA (reference sequence). V lost 6 bases and J 3 bases, leaving 15 bases between the germline ends. CDR3 region: CSAKTTGANQPQHF. DNA for the CDR3: TGCAGTGCGAAGACAACGGGGGCCAATCAGCCCCAGCATTTT.

This clonotype was counted only a few times. The rearrangement links TRBV6-6 to TRBJ2-3; D possibly uses TRBD1 or TRBD2 (5 bases each). Germline values: CDR1 MNHNY, CDR2 SVGAGI (reference sequence). The CDR3 consists of 17 residues. Trimming shortened V by 7 bases and J by 1 base, and 21 bases separated the two germline ends. As DNA, the CDR3 is TGTGCCAGCACCCTTAGTCCCGGGGCCCGTGGCACAGATACGCAGTATTTT. This translates into CASTLSPGARGTDTQYF.

This clonotype was found many times. The chain joins TRBV4-1 to TRBJ2-7; a possible D gene is TRBD1 (8 bases). Germline loops: CDR1 MGHRA, CDR2 YSYEKL. Trimming took off 4 bases at V and 5 bases at J, with 24 bases between the two ends. The CDR3 spans 17 residues. In DNA form, the CDR3 reads TGCGCCAGCAGCCCCACAAGCCGGACAGGGAGGGAGGACGAGCAGTACTTC. Translated, it gives CASSPTSRTGREDEQYF.

With regard to this clonotype: One base away lies a much larger clone, so this may be a sequencing read error. V is TRBV29-1 and J is TRBJ2-3, with 10 bases lining up with TRBD1. This CDR3 has 15 amino acids. The germline gives CDR1 SQVTM, CDR2 ANQGSEA. CDR3 region: CGVDGTGAGTDTQYF. The CDR3 DNA is TGCGGCGTTGACGGGACAGGGGCAGGCACAGATACGCAGTATTTT.

The rearrangement links TRBV20-1 to TRBJ2-3, with 12 bases fitting TRBD2. The CDR3 totals 14 residues. V lost 5 bases to trimming and J lost 2 bases; unmatched junction nucleotides: 2. Germline CDR1 reads DFQATT; CDR2 reads SNEGSKA (reference sequence). The CDR3 spells CSAWTSGATDTQYF. The CDR3 DNA is TGCAGTGCTTGGACTAGCGGGGCCACAGATACGCAGTATTTT.

As for this clonotype: Mismatch with germline at one junction end may stem from a read error. The rearrangement joins TRBV18 to TRBJ2-2; D unclear. The CDR3 covers 14 residues. Germline CDR1 is KGHSH and CDR2 is LQKENI. The CDR3 loop reads CTSSPVGSTVELFF. Here the CDR3 DNA reads TGTACCAGCTCACCAGTAGGCAGCACGGTGGAGCTGTTTTTT.

To note about this clonotype: A much more abundant neighbour one base away suggests this may be a read error. This chain uses TRBV13 with TRBJ2-1; possibly TRBD1 for D (6 bases). CDR1 and CDR2 from the germline V gene are PRHDT and FYEKMQ (reference sequence). V lost 4 bases, J lost 5 bases, and 15 bases lay in between. CDR3 length: 15 residues. DNA of the CDR3: TGTGCCAGCAGCTCCTACCGGGACACTAACAATGAGCAGTTCTTC. Residues: CASSSYRDTNNEQFF.

CDR3: CASRGQGPIGEQYF. CDR3 sequence (DNA): TGTGCCAGCAGGGGACAGGGGCCCATAGGCGAGCAGTACTTC. The chain is built from TRBV28 and TRBJ2-7; 10 bases fit TRBD1. V lost 6 bases, J lost 6 bases, and 8 bases stayed unmatched. The CDR3 is 14 residues long. The germline CDR1 and CDR2 sequences are MDHEN and SYDVKM.

This chain connects TRBV29-1 to TRBJ2-6, with D possibly being TRBD1 (6 bases). The germline CDR1 and CDR2 sequences are SQVTM and ANQGSEA. This CDR3 has 16 amino acids. V was pared by 7 bases and J by 0 bases, with 16 bases between. The CDR3 loop reads CSAGTEGGSGANVLTF. The CDR3 DNA sequence: TGCAGCGCCGGGACGGAAGGGGGCTCTGGGGCCAACGTCCTGACTTTC. Full variable domain (missing parts from reference TRBV29-1 and TRBJ2-6): SAVISQKPSRDICQRGTSLTIQCQVDSQVTMMFWYRQQPGQSLTLIATANQGSEATYESGFVIDKFPISRPNLTFSTLTVSNMSPEDSSIYLCSAGTEGGSGANVLTFGAGSRLTVL.

This clonotype was seen many times. The rearrangement uses TRBV7-2 and TRBJ2-7; no reliable D call. CDR3 size: 14 residues. Looked up from germline, CDR1 is SGHTA and CDR2 is FQGNSA. Trimming removed 2 bases at V and 3 bases at J, with 11 bases between. The CDR3 nucleotides are TGTGCCAGCAGCTTAAGCGACTGGAACTACGAGCAGTACTTC. Translating it yields CASSLSDWNYEQYF.

This clonotype was seen at least ten times. The V and J genes are TRBV29-1 and TRBJ2-7; TRBD1 agrees at 12 bases. Per the germline V gene, CDR1 is SQVTM and CDR2 is ANQGSEA. V dropped 6 bases and J dropped 7; count of bases not matched to a gene: 7. The CDR3 contains 13 residues. CDR3 region: CSVGGQGALEQYF. CDR3 bases: TGCAGCGTCGGGGGACAGGGGGCTTTGGAGCAGTACTTC.

The V and J genes are TRBV12-3 or TRBV12-4 and TRBJ2-7; D is ambiguous. The CDR3 length is 11 residues. Trimming stripped 3 bases from V and 5 bases from J, with 5 bases between. This CDR3 is CASSFFDEQYF. Here the CDR3 DNA reads TGTGCCAGCAGTTTTTTTGACGAGCAGTACTTC.

Many counts were recorded for this clonotype. The rearrangement uses TRBV29-1 and TRBJ2-7; unclear D gene. Germline V lookup: CDR1 SQVTM, CDR2 ANQGSEA. The ends were cut back, 5 bases at V and 7 bases at J, with 18 bases in the middle. The CDR3 totals 13 residues. The CDR3 region is CSVRSPGDWEQYF. The CDR3 nucleotides are TGCAGCGTTAGGTCCCCGGGCGATTGGGAGCAGTACTTC.

This clonotype came up a few times. This chain connects TRBV5-6 to TRBJ1-5; D perhaps matches TRBD1 (6 bases). This CDR3 is 16 amino acids long. Germline V gene lookup returns CDR1 SGHDT and CDR2 YYEEEE. V lost 3 bases and J 0 bases, leaving 13 bases between the germline ends. The CDR3, as DNA: TGTGCCAGCAGCTATGGAGGGGGAGATAGCAATCAGCCCCAGCATTTT. It encodes CASSYGGGDSNQPQHF.

This clonotype appeared a few times. J is TRBJ2-4 and V is TRBV20-1; TRBD2 might be the D (6 bases). CDR3 length equals 15 residues. The V gene lost 4 bases and the J gene lost 4 bases, with 17 bases spanning the gap. Germline V gene sequence: CDR1 DFQATT, CDR2 SNEGSKA (reference sequence). CDR3 residues: CSAIADPGGKNIQYF. The DNA for the CDR3 is TGCAGTGCTATAGCAGACCCCGGGGGTAAAAACATTCAGTACTTC.

The chain carries TRBV4-1 and TRBJ2-3, with 9 bases matching TRBD1. From germline, CDR1 is MGHRA and CDR2 YSYEKL. V gave up 3 bases and J gave up 4 bases; unmatched junction bases: 8. The CDR3 is made up of 16 amino acids. The CDR3 sequence: CASSHPTGGSADTQYF. For the CDR3, the DNA is TGCGCCAGCAGCCATCCCACAGGGGGCTCCGCAGATACGCAGTATTTT.

Concerning this clonotype: One end of the junction is discordant with germline, which a read error may explain. The chain couples TRBV27 to TRBJ2-1; D is perhaps TRBD1 or TRBD2 (6 bases each). Germline V CDR1 and CDR2: MNHEY, SMNVEV (reference sequence). The CDR3 is made up of 14 amino acids. The DNA for the CDR3 is TGTGCCAGCAGTTTAACAGGGACTTACAATGGGCAGTTCTTC. Translation gives CASSLTGTYNGQFF.